This paragraph covers one T cell receptor (beta chain) sequence. The data were taken from a study of PD-L1 blockade in urothelial cancer. On the study more broadly: Reported median T cell count for blood samples was over 110,000.

Time point specified: pretreatment peripheral blood. The CDR3 consists of 15 residues. Per germline, CDR1 LGHNA and CDR2 YNFKEQ. V lost 5 bases, J lost 6 bases, and 7 bases stayed unmatched. The repertoire was sequenced with immunoSEQ multiplex PCR; TCRdb's copy has only in-frame clones and lacks some. The sample holds some 87,000 clones, around 86% seen once. The TCR sequence derives from a man aged 55 to 70 with urothelial cancer. J is TRBJ2-2 and V is TRBV4-2; 9 positions match TRBD1. This material consisted of PBMCs, taken around atezolizumab (anti-PD-L1) treatment. In DNA, the CDR3 is TGTGCCAGCAGCGACGACAGGGGGACACCCGGGGAGCTGTTTTTT. Its translation: CASSDDRGTPGELFF.